The 14 T cell receptor beta chains in this list originate from one sample, sequenced in a study of blood T cell dynamics during melanoma immunotherapy. Generated by immunoSEQ multiplex PCR, the TCRdb table keeps only in-frame clones and is missing some. Of some 1,000 clones listed, around 70% are singletons. Documented time point: week 3, after first cycle of checkpoint inhibitor. The CD3+ CD4- CD8+ CD45RA- CD45RO-high CD27- CCR7- memory phenotype defined TIE cells. Points from the study as a whole: Immune-effector CD8+ cells best matched cell-free DNA CDR3 sequences and were most clonal.

Which antigens these TCRs recognize remains unknown. Material: CD8+ T cells from blood, obtained from a patient treated with checkpoint blockade. These TCRs come from a human donor with melanoma.

This clone has only a few counts. CDR3 sequence reads: CASSPSGRSTDTQYF. CDR3 nucleotides: TGTGCCAGCAGCCCCAGCGGGAGGAGCACAGATACGCAGTATTTT. The chain joins TRBV9 to TRBJ2-3, with 9 nucleotides matching TRBD2. Trimming removed 4 bases from V and 0 bases from J; junction bases left unmatched: 3. CDR3 length: 15 amino acids. CDR1 SGDLS and CDR2 YYNGEE come from the germline V gene. The entire variable domain, with the rest obtained from reference TRBV9 and TRBJ2-3, is as follows: DSGVTQTPKHLITATGQRVTLRCSPRSGDLSVYWYQQSLDQGLQFLIQYYNGEERAKGNILERFSAQQFPDLHSELNLSSLELGDSALYFCASSPSGRSTDTQYFGPGTRLTVL.

This clone was counted a few times. The V and J genes are TRBV13 and TRBJ1-2, with TRBD1 matching 11 bases. The germline V gene encodes CDR1 PRHDT and CDR2 FYEKMQ (reference sequence). The CDR3 is 15 amino acids. V lost 5 bases to trimming and J lost 3 bases; unmatched junction nucleotides: 5. The CDR3 DNA reads TGTGCCAGCAGCCCCGGGACAGGGGGATACTATGGCTACACCTTC. Translated, it gives CASSPGTGGYYGYTF.

The rearrangement joins TRBV19 to TRBJ2-3, with TRBD1 matching over 11 bases. V gave up 6 bases and J gave up 5 bases; unmatched junction bases: 4. The CDR3 is 14 residues long. In germline, CDR1 is LNHDA, CDR2 SQIVND (reference sequence). CDR3 residues: CASRDRGQGDTQYF. In DNA, the CDR3 is TGTGCCAGTAGGGACAGGGGGCAGGGAGATACGCAGTATTTT.

This sequence joins TRBV9 and TRBJ1-2; TRBD1 matches 8 bases. J gave up 3 bases and V 5 bases, and 9 bases lay outside the gene matches. Germline V gene sequence: CDR1 SGDLS, CDR2 YYNGEE. The CDR3 sequence is 15 residues long. The DNA for the CDR3 is TGTGCCAGCAGAAATACCCAGGGGGCAGACTATGGCTACACCTTC. Translation gives CASRNTQGADYGYTF.

The gene calls are TRBV10-3 and TRBJ2-2; D might be TRBD2 (6 bases). CDR1 is ENHRY and CDR2 is SYGVKD in the germline V gene. The ends were cut back, 0 bases at V and 4 bases at J, with 15 bases in the middle. The CDR3 contains 17 residues. The CDR3 is CAISESISGRITGELFF. The CDR3 nucleotides read TGTGCCATCAGTGAGTCGATTAGTGGGAGGATCACCGGGGAGCTGTTTTTT.

V is TRBV10-3 and J is TRBJ2-7, with D unclear. The CDR3 totals 14 residues. V was clipped by 0 bases and J by 0 bases, with 6 bases between them. Germline values: CDR1 ENHRY, CDR2 SYGVKD. CDR3 amino acids: CAISESPSSYEQYF. The CDR3 coding sequence is TGTGCCATCAGTGAGTCGCCAAGCTCCTACGAGCAGTACTTC.

The chain has TRBV29-1 and TRBJ2-7; D tentatively reads TRBD1 or TRBD2 (5 bases each). The CDR3 sequence is 14 residues long. The ends were cut back, 7 bases at V and 0 bases at J, with 16 bases in the middle. The germline V gene encodes CDR1 SQVTM and CDR2 ANQGSEA. The CDR3 DNA reads TGCAGCGCCGACGTGGGACCGAACTCCTACGAGCAGTACTTC. This sequence encodes CSADVGPNSYEQYF.

This sequence joins TRBV2 and TRBJ1-2; D possibly corresponds to TRBD1 (6 bases). The germline V gene encodes CDR1 SNHLY and CDR2 FYNNEI. V lost 5 bases and J lost 5, with 18 bases in between. The CDR3 runs to 15 residues. The CDR3 DNA is TGTGCCAGCAGTCCCTGGGGGCAGGGAGAGTATGGCTACACCTTC. This sequence encodes CASSPWGQGEYGYTF.

This clone was observed a single time. The gene calls are TRBV11-2 and TRBJ2-3, with D uncertain. Trimming removed 6 bases from V and 6 bases from J, with 10 bases in between. There are 12 residues in the CDR3. CDR1 and CDR2 from the germline V gene are SGHAT and FQNNGV. Here the CDR3 reads CASRTTGDTQYF. As DNA, the CDR3 is TGTGCCAGCAGGACGACCGGGGATACGCAGTATTTT. Together with reference TRBV11-2 and TRBJ2-3, the CDR3 gives the full variable domain: EAGVAQSPRYKIIEKRQSVAFWCNPISGHATLYWYQQILGQGPKLLIQFQNNGVVDDSQLPKDRFSAERLKGVDSTLKIQPAKLEDSAVYLCASRTTGDTQYFGPGTRLTVL.

The V gene is TRBV27, the J gene TRBJ2-1; 7 nucleotides line up with TRBD1. This CDR3 contains 15 residues. Germline assignment: CDR1 MNHEY and CDR2 SMNVEV (reference sequence). Trimming at V came to 2 bases and at J to 5 bases, leaving 6 bases not matched to a gene. CDR3: CASSLETGPNNEQFF. CDR3 nucleotide sequence: TGTGCCAGCAGTTTAGAGACAGGGCCCAACAATGAGCAGTTCTTC.

The V and J genes are TRBV7-6 and TRBJ2-1; 9 nucleotides match TRBD1. After removal of 5 bases from V and 3 bases from J, the junction contained 8 bases not matched to a gene. This CDR3 region has 16 residues. Germline assignment: CDR1 SGHVS and CDR2 FNYEAQ. Here the CDR3 reads CASSPLPGQGYNEQFF. For the CDR3, the DNA is TGTGCCAGCAGCCCCCTCCCGGGACAGGGCTACAATGAGCAGTTCTTC.

The rearrangement uses TRBV30 and TRBJ2-2, with D unclear. The CDR3 loop spans 13 amino acids. Germline V gene data show CDR1 as GTSNPN and CDR2 as SVGIG (reference sequence). V lost 5 bases and J lost 7, with 14 bases in between. The CDR3 nucleotides read TGTGCCTGGGACGTCGGGTTTGGCGGGGAGCTGTTTTTT. It yields the protein CAWDVGFGGELFF. Looking up the rest from reference TRBV30 and TRBJ2-2 gives the full variable domain: SQTIHQWPATLVQPVGSPLSLECTVEGTSNPNLYWYRQAAGRGLQLLFYSVGIGQISSEVPQNLSASRPQDRQFILSSKKLLLSDSGFYLCAWDVGFGGELFFGEGSRLTVL.

The rearrangement uses TRBV6-5 and TRBJ2-5; 7 bases map to TRBD1. Per the germline V gene, CDR1 is MNHEY and CDR2 is SVGAGI. The CDR3 is 14 residues long. Unmatched junction bases numbered 3, after V lost 1 base and J lost 4 bases. The CDR3 DNA is TGTGCCAGCAGTTACTTCGCAGGGGGAGAGACCCAGTACTTC. It translates to CASSYFAGGETQYF.

The V and J genes are TRBV5-5 and TRBJ2-1; 8 positions match TRBD1. Germline V CDR1 and CDR2: SGHKS, YYEKEE (reference sequence). After removal of 4 bases from V and 15 bases from J, the junction contained 9 bases not matched to a gene. This CDR3 is built from 12 residues. The CDR3 sequence is CASSGDRDRWFF. The CDR3 region has the DNA TGTGCCAGCAGCGGGGACCGGGACAGGTGGTTCTTC.